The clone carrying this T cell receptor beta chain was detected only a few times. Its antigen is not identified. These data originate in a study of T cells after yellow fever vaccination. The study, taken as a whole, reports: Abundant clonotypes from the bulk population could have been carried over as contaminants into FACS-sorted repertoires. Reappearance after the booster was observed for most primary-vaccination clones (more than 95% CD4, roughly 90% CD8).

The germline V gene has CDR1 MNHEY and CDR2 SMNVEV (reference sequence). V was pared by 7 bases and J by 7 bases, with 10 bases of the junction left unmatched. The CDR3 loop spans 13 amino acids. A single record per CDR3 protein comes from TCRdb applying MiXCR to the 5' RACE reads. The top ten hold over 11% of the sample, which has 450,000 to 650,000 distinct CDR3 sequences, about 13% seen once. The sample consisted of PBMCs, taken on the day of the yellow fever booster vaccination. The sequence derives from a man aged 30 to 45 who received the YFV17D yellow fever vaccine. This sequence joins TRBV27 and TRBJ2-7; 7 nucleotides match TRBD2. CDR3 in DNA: TGTGCCAGCATAGGCCTACTCGGGGGGGAGCAGTACTTC. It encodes CASIGLLGGEQYF.